These 5 T cell receptor beta chains came from one sample sequenced in a study of T cell repertoires and HLA-DP antigens. This table comes from immunoSEQ multiplex PCR, and its TCRdb copy is limited to in-frame clones, with some not included. The data contain approximately 110,000 clones, 90% to 95% of them singletons. These receptors lack a known antigen. The sample was CD4+ T cells from PBMCs. The source is a woman aged 18-29 years in good health and CMV-seronegative.

V and J are TRBV28 and TRBJ1-1; D is perhaps TRBD1 (5 bases). The V end lost 6 bases, the J end lost 1 base, and 9 bases lay between the germline ends. The CDR3 totals 13 residues. CDR1 and CDR2 (germline): MDHEN, SYDVKM. CDR3 DNA sequence: TGTGCCAGCAGGTCGGGGCAGAACACTGAAGCTTTCTTT. Protein product: CASRSGQNTEAFF.

This chain links TRBV5-5 with TRBJ1-1, with no clear D. V shed 4 bases and J shed 1 base, with 8 bases lying between them. Germline loops: CDR1 SGHKS, CDR2 YYEKEE (reference sequence). The CDR3 is made up of 13 amino acids. This CDR3 is CASSAWGNTEAFF. The DNA for the CDR3 is TGTGCCAGCAGCGCCTGGGGGAACACTGAAGCTTTCTTT.

The rearrangement uses TRBV18 and TRBJ2-1; 7 positions match TRBD1. Germline assignment: CDR1 KGHSH and CDR2 LQKENI. The CDR3 runs 15 residues. J was trimmed by 4 bases and V by 3 bases; bases with no gene match: 6. CDR3 sequence reads: CASSPPGQTYNEQFF. The DNA of the CDR3 is TGTGCCAGCTCACCTCCGGGACAGACGTACAATGAGCAGTTCTTC.

The chain couples TRBV30 to TRBJ2-5; tentatively, D is TRBD1 or TRBD2 (6 bases each). CDR1 is GTSNPN and CDR2 is SVGIG in the germline V gene (reference sequence). The CDR3 runs to 14 residues. Trimming took off 2 bases at V and 4 bases at J, with 14 bases between the two ends. CDR3 in DNA: TGTGCCTGGAGTTTAATGGGGGGCCGAGAGACCCAGTACTTC. Residues: CAWSLMGGRETQYF.

The chain joins TRBV5-1 to TRBJ2-2; D possibly corresponds to TRBD2 (5 bases). The CDR3 is 13 amino acids. Germline loops: CDR1 SGHRS, CDR2 YFSETQ. The V end lost 1 base, the J end lost 6 bases, and 7 bases lay between the germline ends. Here the CDR3 reads CASSLRESGELFF. Here the CDR3 DNA reads TGCGCCAGCAGCTTGAGGGAGTCCGGGGAGCTGTTTTTT.